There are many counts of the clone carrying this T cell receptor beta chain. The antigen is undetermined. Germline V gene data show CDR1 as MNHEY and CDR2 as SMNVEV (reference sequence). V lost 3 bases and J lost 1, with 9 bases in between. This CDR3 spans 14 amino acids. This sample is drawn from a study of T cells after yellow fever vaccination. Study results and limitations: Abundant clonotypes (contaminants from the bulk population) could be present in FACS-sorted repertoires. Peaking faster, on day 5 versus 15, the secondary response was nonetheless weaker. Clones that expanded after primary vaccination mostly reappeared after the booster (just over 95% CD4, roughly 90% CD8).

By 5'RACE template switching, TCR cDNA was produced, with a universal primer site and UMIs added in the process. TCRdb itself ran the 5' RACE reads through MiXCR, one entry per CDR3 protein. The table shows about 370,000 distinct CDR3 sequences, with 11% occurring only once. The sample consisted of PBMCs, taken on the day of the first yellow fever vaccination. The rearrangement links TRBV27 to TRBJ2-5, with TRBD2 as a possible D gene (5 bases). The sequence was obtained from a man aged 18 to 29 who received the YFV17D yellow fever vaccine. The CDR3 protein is CASSLKRAQETQYF. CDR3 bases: TGTGCCAGCAGTTTGAAGAGGGCCCAAGAGACCCAGTACTTC.